This T cell receptor beta chain came from a study of Ad26.COV2.S vaccination and SARS-CoV-2 variants. Overall study results and limits: Reported post-vaccination CD8+ and CD4+ T cell responses to spike showed substantial breadth.

Treatment denoted: roughly 20 received Ad26.COV2.S at low or high dose, single or two shots; several received placebo; per-sample allocation not given. Sampling took place 63 days after the first vaccine or placebo injection. With respect to this clone: The target antigen is unknown.

Sequencing was performed with immunoSEQ multiplex PCR; in TCRdb, only in-frame clones are kept and a portion is missing. The sample lists around 380,000 clones; around 85% were seen once. CDR3 length: 12 residues. V was clipped by 3 bases and J by 8 bases, with 10 bases between them. Germline V CDR1 and CDR2: SGHVS, FQNEAQ. The chain is built from TRBV7-8 and TRBJ1-2; no firm D call. The sample in question was peripheral blood, obtained in a trial of Ad26.COV2.S vaccine versus placebo. The source is a person between 18 and 65 years old who received the Ad26.COV2.S COVID-19 vaccine or a placebo. The DNA for the CDR3 is TGTGCCAGCAGCTTCCGGACGGGCGGCTACACCTTC. Encoded protein: CASSFRTGGYTF.